This T cell receptor (beta chain) comes out of a study of shared clonotypes between healthy human individuals. Naive CD8 cells, CD45RO-negative and positively selected for CCR7, excluded terminally differentiated effector memory CD45RA+ cells. Several immunoSEQ 96-well plates shared each subset's DNA, each plate a replicate. The table came from immunoSEQ multiplex PCR; TCRdb's copy has only in-frame clones and leaves some out. The sample holds some 2,100,000 clones, roughly 91% seen once. Germline V CDR1 and CDR2: SGHVS, FQNEAQ. After removal of 7 bases from V and 5 bases from J, the junction contained 3 bases not matched to a gene. The CDR3 runs 14 residues.

Sequenced sample: naive CD8+ T cells from PBMCs. The clonotype originates from a man aged 18 to 30 in good health. Some clones in this sample may be carry-over from other donors' samples. V is TRBV7-8 and J is TRBJ2-2; 11 nucleotides line up with TRBD2. The DNA for the CDR3 is TGTGCCAGCATTAGCGGGAGGGTGACCGGGGAGCTGTTTTTT. This sequence encodes CASISGRVTGELFF.